This TCR beta chain originates from a study of blood T cell repertoires in COVID-19. Study-wide context: The origin of the acute and convalescent COVID-19 samples was the United States, Italy and Spain. T cells, B-cell-depleted T cells, or PBMCs provided the cDNA or gDNA that served as material.

Original handling: Amplification with reference gene primers provided the estimates of nucleated cell counts. Produced via immunoSEQ multiplex PCR; TCRdb's table is partial and in-frame only. That table is the source of V, J and clone size, and D and trimming were worked out from the DNA. The data contain about 150,000 clones, roughly 80% of them singletons. The CDR3 totals 21 residues. Between the trimmed V and J ends, which lost 5 bases and 4 bases, there was a span of 33 bases. Germline V gene lookup returns CDR1 LNHDA and CDR2 SQIVND (reference sequence). This sequence originates from a woman aged 70-85 years with COVID-19, enrolled during active disease. Sequencing input: peripheral blood. The V and J genes are TRBV19 and TRBJ2-1; a weak D match, TRBD2 (5 bases). The CDR3: CASSPEVPNRGLSHPYNEQFF. The CDR3 DNA sequence: TGTGCCAGTAGTCCCGAGGTCCCTAACAGAGGGTTGTCCCACCCTTACAATGAGCAGTTCTTC.